The 32 T cell receptor beta chains presented below share a single source sample, sequenced in a study of prognosis after radiotherapy for stage I lung cancer. Amplicons of TCR beta CDR3 were generated from genomic DNA by two-round multiplex PCR. Individual primers that were specific to each TRBV and TRBJ gene served in first-round PCR. TCRdb redid the calling of the multiplex PCR reads with MiXCR, one entry per CDR3 protein. Of fewer than 40,000 distinct CDR3 sequences in the sample, 32% were seen once. The sequencing here drew on PBMCs, taken before or after stereotactic body radiation therapy (not recorded which). The receptors were sampled from a donor over 45 with non-small cell lung cancer.

This clonotype has a count of ten or more. This rearrangement joins TRBV24-1 to TRBJ2-1; 13 bases map to TRBD2. This CDR3 has 16 amino acids. The germline V gene has CDR1 KGHDR and CDR2 SFDVKD. V shed 2 bases, J shed 6 bases, and the junction held 3 bases outside the gene matches. The CDR3 loop reads CATSDSRTSGGNEQFF. CDR3 coding DNA: TGTGCCACCAGTGATTCCCGGACTAGCGGGGGCAATGAGCAGTTCTTC.

This clonotype is medium-sized (0.01 to 0.1%) in the sample. The rearrangement joins TRBV6-1 to TRBJ1-2; D remains unclear. This CDR3 spans 10 amino acids. The germline CDR1 and CDR2 sequences are MNHNS and SASEGT. The V end lost 6 bases, the J end lost 10 bases, and 9 bases lay between the germline ends. The CDR3 coding sequence is TGTGCCAGCAGCCCAGGCGCCTACACCTTC. As protein: CASSPGAYTF.

This clonotype was seen ten or more times. The gene calls are TRBV5-6 and TRBJ2-7; D possibly corresponds to TRBD1 (5 bases). The CDR3 length is 14 residues. Germline V gene sequence: CDR1 SGHDT, CDR2 YYEEEE. Trimming cost V 3 bases and J 6 bases, with 16 bases left between them. The CDR3: CASSWGSLEREQYF. In DNA, the CDR3 is TGTGCCAGCAGCTGGGGCTCCCTCGAGCGCGAGCAGTACTTC.

This clonotype was recorded at least ten times. A much more abundant neighbour one base away suggests this may be a read error. The chain combines TRBV5-1 with TRBJ1-1, with unresolved D. This CDR3 is built from 15 residues. Trimming took 3 bases from V and 4 from J, leaving 16 bases between them. CDR1 is SGHRS and CDR2 is YFSETQ in the germline V gene. The CDR3 region is CASSSASTRITEAFF. The CDR3 DNA is TGCGCCAGCAGCTCGGCCTCTACCCGTATCACTGAAGCTTTCTTT.

This clonotype was seen repeatedly, ten times or more. With a much larger clone just one base away, this may be a read error. The chain employs TRBV15 and TRBJ2-7, with a weak D call TRBD1 (5 bases). The V end was cut by 3 bases, the J end by 5 bases, with 20 bases between. The CDR3 runs 16 residues. The germline V gene encodes CDR1 LNHNV and CDR2 YYDKDF (reference sequence). CDR3 nucleotide sequence: TGTGCCACCAGCAGGGCCCTCGCCAGGGCCATAAACGAGCAGTACTTC. It translates to CATSRALARAINEQYF.

This clonotype was seen many times. This chain uses TRBV6-1 with TRBJ1-4; no clear D gene. Germline CDR1 and CDR2: MNHNS and SASEGT. The CDR3 spans 14 residues. The ends were cut back, 8 bases at V and 5 bases at J, with 15 bases in the middle. CDR3 in amino acids: CASREGRGNEKLFF. CDR3 in DNA: TGTGCCAGCCGGGAGGGCCGGGGAAATGAAAAACTGTTTTTT.

About this clonotype: Compared with germline, one end of the junction differs, possibly owing to a read error. This chain uses TRBV5-1 with TRBJ2-7, with D maybe TRBD1 (6 bases). Germline CDR1 SGHRS, CDR2 YFSETQ. CDR3 length equals 16 residues. The CDR3 region has the DNA TGCGCCAGCAGCCCAGGACAGTGGGCTTGGTCCTACGGGCAGTACTTC. This sequence encodes CASSPGQWAWSYGQYF.

The J gene is TRBJ2-3, the V gene TRBV7-9; 9 nucleotides line up with TRBD2. V lost 1 base to trimming and J lost 2 bases; unmatched junction nucleotides: 4. Germline values: CDR1 SEHNR, CDR2 FQNEAQ (reference sequence). The CDR3 is made up of 16 amino acids. CDR3 protein: CASSLGGGGVTDTQYF. The CDR3 DNA reads TGTGCCAGCAGCTTAGGGGGCGGGGGGGTCACAGATACGCAGTATTTT. Supplemented by reference TRBV7-9 and TRBJ2-3, the full variable domain reads DTGVSQNPRHKITKRGQNVTFRCDPISEHNRLYWYRQTLGQGPEFLTYFQNEAQLEKSRLLSDRFSAERPKGSFSTLEIQRTEQGDSAMYLCASSLGGGGVTDTQYFGPGTRLTVL.

This clonotype appeared many times. CDR3 loop: CASGHGSYNEQFF. In nucleotides, the CDR3 is TGTGCCAGCGGACACGGCTCCTACAATGAGCAGTTCTTC. This chain uses TRBV6-1 with TRBJ2-1, with D possibly being TRBD1 (5 bases). This CDR3 has 13 residues. Trimming shortened V by 8 bases and J by 0 bases, and 8 bases separated the two germline ends. From germline, CDR1 is MNHNS and CDR2 SASEGT.

The chain employs TRBV27 and TRBJ1-6; weak D call: TRBD1 (6 bases). Looked up from germline, CDR1 is MNHEY and CDR2 is SMNVEV (reference sequence). The CDR3 is made up of 15 amino acids. Trimming took off 5 bases at V and 7 bases at J, with 15 bases between the two ends. DNA for the CDR3: TGTGCCAGCAGTCGGCAGGGGCCCTGGAATTCACCCCTCCACTTT. Protein product: CASSRQGPWNSPLHF.

This clonotype was picked up many times. The chain uses TRBV6-1 and TRBJ2-1; a weak D match, TRBD1 (5 bases). The CDR3 runs to 13 residues. The V gene lost 5 bases and the J gene lost 5 bases, with 10 bases spanning the gap. CDR1 and CDR2 from the germline V gene are MNHNS and SASEGT. The CDR3 DNA reads as TGTGCCAGCAGTATTCAGGGAAACAATGAGCAGTTCTTC. This gives the protein CASSIQGNNEQFF.

This clonotype has ten or more counts. V and J are TRBV20-1 and TRBJ1-2, with a possible D match to TRBD1 (5 bases). V was clipped by 1 base and J by 4 bases, with 28 bases between them. Germline values: CDR1 DFQATT, CDR2 SNEGSKA (reference sequence). This CDR3 is 19 amino acids long. The CDR3 coding sequence is TGCAGTGCTAGAGTCCCAGGAGGGGAGTGGGGGGAGGGAATCTATGGCTACACCTTC. This codes for CSARVPGGEWGEGIYGYTF.

This clonotype was seen at least ten times. The chain employs TRBV5-6 and TRBJ2-7, with TRBD1 identical over 11 bases. The V segment lost 0 bases and the J segment 5 bases; nucleotides outside the gene matches: 4. There are 15 residues in the CDR3. Germline values: CDR1 SGHDT, CDR2 YYEEEE. CDR3 residues: CASSLGRDRGDEQYF. DNA for the CDR3: TGTGCCAGCAGCTTGGGGAGGGACAGGGGGGACGAGCAGTACTTC.

This clonotype was observed at least ten times. CDR3 sequence: CASNERGRDEQFF. CDR3 coding DNA: TGTGCCAGCAATGAGCGGGGGAGGGATGAGCAGTTCTTC. The chain combines TRBV6-2 or TRBV6-3 with TRBJ2-1; 8 nucleotides match TRBD2. Trimming took 7 bases from V and 8 from J; bases not matched to a gene: 7. CDR3 length: 13 residues. The V gene's germline CDR1 is MNHEY and CDR2 SVGEGT.

This clonotype was seen ten or more times. The chain uses TRBV13 and TRBJ1-6; 7 nucleotides agree with TRBD1. CDR1 is PRHDT and CDR2 is FYEKMQ in the germline V gene (reference sequence). V lost 4 bases to trimming and J lost 4 bases; unmatched junction nucleotides: 10. The CDR3 sequence is 17 residues long. The CDR3 sequence is CASSSRQGGDYNSPLHF. The CDR3 DNA sequence: TGTGCCAGCAGCTCGAGACAGGGTGGGGATTATAATTCACCCCTCCACTTT. The whole variable domain, remainder taken from reference TRBV13 and TRBJ1-6, is AAGVIQSPRHLIKEKRETATLKCYPIPRHDTVYWYQQGPGQDPQFLISFYEKMQSDKGSIPDRFSAQQFSDYHSELNMSSLELGDSALYFCASSSRQGGDYNSPLHFGNGTRLTVT.

Many counts were recorded for this clonotype. The genes are TRBV15 and TRBJ1-3, with D unresolved. The CDR3 runs 15 residues. CDR1 and CDR2 (germline): LNHNV, YYDKDF (reference sequence). Trimming cost V 1 base and J 2 bases, with 9 bases left between them. CDR3 residues: CATSRVAAAGNTIYF. The DNA for the CDR3 is TGTGCCACCAGCAGAGTCGCTGCTGCTGGAAACACCATATATTTT.

At least ten counts were recorded for this clonotype. The gene calls are TRBV18 and TRBJ1-1; 9 nucleotides align to TRBD1. The CDR3 contains 14 residues. Germline values: CDR1 KGHSH, CDR2 LQKENI. Germline trimming cut 3 bases from V and 11 bases from J; bases unmatched to any gene: 10. CDR3 amino acids: CASSPTGDRVGAFF. The CDR3 DNA sequence: TGTGCCAGCTCACCCACCGGGGACAGGGTGGGGGCTTTCTTT.

The chain has TRBV30 and TRBJ1-2, with 10 positions matching TRBD1. Germline V lookup: CDR1 GTSNPN, CDR2 SVGIG (reference sequence). The junction had 5 bases not matched to a gene; V was cut back by 5 bases and J by 5 bases. The CDR3 covers 13 residues. The CDR3 region has the DNA TGTGCCTGGTGCCGGGACAGGGGATATGGCTACACCTTC. Its translation is CAWCRDRGYGYTF.

The chain is built from TRBV20-1 and TRBJ2-7, with a possible D match to TRBD2 (7 bases). Germline CDR1 and CDR2: DFQATT and SNEGSKA (reference sequence). The CDR3 length is 15 residues. V shed 1 base and J shed 3 bases, with 16 bases lying between them. The CDR3 DNA reads as TGCAGTGCTAGAGGGACTAGAGGGGGGATCTACGAGCAGTACTTC. Its translation is CSARGTRGGIYEQYF.

The chain is built from TRBV4-3 and TRBJ1-3, with D uncertain. CDR1 is LGHNA, CDR2 YSLEER, per germline. The CDR3 has 16 residues. Trimming removed 5 bases from V and 0 bases from J, with 14 bases in between. The CDR3 is CASSYAPIGSGNTIYF. The CDR3 DNA is TGCGCCAGCAGCTACGCCCCCATCGGCTCTGGAAACACCATATATTTT.

The chain joins TRBV7-8 to TRBJ1-3; a possible D gene is TRBD1 (5 bases). The CDR3 has 16 residues. V was shortened by 5 bases and J by 4 bases, with 18 bases between the two germline ends. From germline, CDR1 is SGHVS and CDR2 FQNEAQ. The CDR3 nucleotides are TGTGCCAGCAGCCCCTCCTGGGGCGCGGGCGGAAACACCATATATTTT. Translation gives CASSPSWGAGGNTIYF.

This sequence joins TRBV6-1 and TRBJ2-7; D remains unclear. This CDR3 region has 12 residues. The V end lost 6 bases, the J end lost 2 bases, and 8 bases lay between the germline ends. CDR1 MNHNS and CDR2 SASEGT come from the germline V gene. The CDR3 spells CASSYDTYEQYF. The CDR3 region has the DNA TGTGCCAGCAGCTATGACACCTACGAGCAGTACTTC.

With regard to this clonotype: This could be a read error, since a much larger clone is one nucleotide away. This chain's CDR3 is CSSSQDAGFTGEPFF. The CDR3 bases are TGCTCCAGCAGCCAAGACGCGGGTTTCACCGGGGAGCCGTTTTTT. The J gene is TRBJ2-2, the V gene TRBV4-1; D perhaps matches TRBD2 (5 bases). The CDR3 totals 15 residues. CDR1 is MGHRA and CDR2 is YSYEKL in the germline V gene.

Of note for this clonotype: It may be a read error: a sequence one base away is much more abundant. For the CDR3, the DNA is TGCGTCAGCAGCTTGCGGACAGGGGACACCGGGGGGCTGTTTTTT. It translates to CVSSLRTGDTGGLFF. The genes are TRBV5-1 and TRBJ2-2; 9 bases fit TRBD1. The CDR3 is 15 residues long. CDR1 is SGHRS and CDR2 is YFSETQ in the germline V gene.

This clonotype occurred a few times. This chain uses TRBV2 with TRBJ2-4; 8 nucleotides agree with TRBD1. The CDR3 totals 16 residues. Germline assignment: CDR1 SNHLY and CDR2 FYNNEI. V trimming: 4 bases; J trimming: 2 bases; junction bases outside the gene matches: 7. The DNA of the CDR3 is TGTGCCAGCAGTGCTTGGGCAGGGGGCCCCAAAAACATTCAGTACTTC. This encodes CASSAWAGGPKNIQYF. The entire variable domain, with the rest obtained from reference TRBV2 and TRBJ2-4, is as follows: EPEVTQTPSHQVTQMGQEVILRCVPISNHLYFYWYRQILGQKVEFLVSFYNNEISEKSEIFDDQFSVERPDGSNFTLKIRSTKLEDSAMYFCASSAWAGGPKNIQYFGAGTRLSVL.

Only one count was recorded for this clonotype. A far larger clone differs by one base, so this is likely a read error. The V call is TRBV6-4, the J call TRBJ1-6; D is unclear. Germline loops: CDR1 MRHNA, CDR2 SNTAGT. This CDR3 region has 15 residues. V was trimmed by 7 bases and J by 8 bases, leaving 18 bases between them. CDR3 protein: CASKPTGQWDSPLHF. DNA of the CDR3: TGTGCCAGCAAACCGACCGGGCAGTGGGATTCACCCCTCCACTTT.

The CDR3 here is CASSLGGEGAVYNEQFF. CDR3 nucleotide sequence: TGTGCCAGCAGTTTAGGAGGCGAGGGGGCGGTCTACAATGAGCAGTTCTTC. The chain employs TRBV28 and TRBJ2-1; 7 nucleotides align to TRBD1. Germline values: CDR1 MDHEN, CDR2 SYDVKM. There are 17 residues in the CDR3. With 2 bases clipped from V and 3 bases from J, the junction kept 10 bases outside the gene matches.

This clonotype showed up many times. The chain is built from TRBV20-1 and TRBJ2-3; 9 nucleotides agree with TRBD2. Germline V gives CDR1 DFQATT, CDR2 SNEGSKA (reference sequence). The CDR3 spans 14 residues. V gave up 7 bases and J gave up 3 bases; unmatched junction bases: 8. The CDR3 spells CSGLRGGGTDTQYF. Here the CDR3 DNA reads TGCAGTGGTCTCCGCGGGGGGGGGACAGATACGCAGTATTTT.

The rearrangement joins TRBV5-6 to TRBJ2-1, with TRBD2 as a possible D gene (6 bases). The CDR3 spans 14 residues. V lost 3 bases and J 3 bases, leaving 10 bases between the germline ends. Germline CDR1 SGHDT, CDR2 YYEEEE. The CDR3 DNA follows: TGTGCCAGCAGCTCGGGACTCCTCTACAATGAGCAGTTCTTC. Encoded protein: CASSSGLLYNEQFF.

The genes are TRBV18 and TRBJ2-5, with D unresolved. CDR1 is KGHSH, CDR2 LQKENI, per germline. CDR3 length: 14 amino acids. Trimming took 0 bases from V and 5 from J, leaving 10 bases between them. This CDR3 is CASSPPASVETQYF. For the CDR3, the DNA is TGTGCCAGCTCACCACCGGCGTCAGTCGAGACCCAGTACTTC.

This clonotype was counted ten times or more. The V and J genes are TRBV12-3 or TRBV12-4 and TRBJ1-5, with D possibly TRBD1 on 5 matching bases. V was clipped by 1 base and J by 5 bases, with 9 bases between them. The CDR3 covers 14 residues. CDR3 nucleotides: TGTGCCAGCAGTTTAGTGGGGGGTCATCAGCCCCAGCATTTT. It codes for CASSLVGGHQPQHF.

Concerning this clonotype itself: Just one base apart from a much larger clone, this may be a read error. The chain couples TRBV6-2 or TRBV6-3 to TRBJ2-4, with D possibly being TRBD2 (5 bases). Trimming took 0 bases from V and 10 from J, leaving 13 bases between them. Germline V gives CDR1 MNHEY, CDR2 SVGEGT. The CDR3 length is 14 residues. CDR3 DNA: TGTGCCAGCAGTTACTCGAGAAGCGGAAAGATTCAGTACTTC. Protein product: CASSYSRSGKIQYF.